One TCR beta chain is described in this entry. Its antigen is unknown. This sample was taken from a study of beta chain features in type 1 diabetes. Regarding the study as a whole: Moderate yet significant TCRB CDR3 shortening was seen in Type 1 diabetes patients in all four CD4+ subsets.

Germline V gene data show CDR1 as SGHTA and CDR2 as FQGNSA. The CDR3 is 14 residues long. V lost 5 bases and J lost 2, with 12 bases in between. Isolated RNA was reverse transcribed in full, so expressed TCRB transcripts were sequenced. Method: immunoSEQ multiplex PCR; TCRdb's copy keeps in-frame clones and lacks some. This table holds a few hundred thousand clones, about 15% found once. The chain employs TRBV7-2 and TRBJ1-2; the D is unclear. The TCR was taken from a woman between 18 and 30 years old in good health. Material: naive CD4+ T cells from blood. CDR3 sequence: CASSLSGINYGYTF. Written as DNA, the CDR3 is TGTGCCAGCAGCCTAAGCGGGATCAACTATGGCTACACCTTC.